The 17 T cell receptor beta chains listed next were all sequenced from one sample in a study of T cells after yellow fever vaccination (dated by TCRdb to the late 2010s). This sample's treatment or condition label indicates: live attenuated yellow fever vaccine strain. The library was generated by 5' RACE. The sequencing machine was an Illumina HiSeq 2500. The public reads were quality trimmed at Q25 with fastp and then assembled into clones with MiXCR by TCRdb, keeping productive beta chains. Rows with one shared CDR3 protein collapse into an entry with the most common genes and DNA. Here the sample has tens of thousands of distinct CDR3 sequences; roughly 3.4% occur a single time. The ten most abundant clones make up 0.75% to 1% of the sample. This material consisted of PBMCs, either bulk or a sorted T-cell subset (CD4+, CD8+, memory, or dextramer-sorted; not recorded which), taken roughly seven weeks after the first yellow fever vaccination. These receptors were collected from a man younger than 35 who received the YFV17D yellow fever vaccine.

This clonotype was counted ten times or more. The chain has TRBV7-2 and TRBJ1-2; 7 bases agree with TRBD1. Germline CDR1 and CDR2: SGHTA and FQGNSA. CDR3 length equals 16 residues. V lost 3 bases and J lost 0; bases outside the gene matches: 7. This CDR3 reads CASSFGTAKSNYGYTF. The CDR3 nucleotides read TGTGCCAGCAGCTTCGGGACAGCTAAATCTAACTATGGCTACACCTTC.

V gene TRBV27 combines with J gene TRBJ1-6, with 11 bases lining up with TRBD1. V lost 5 bases and J lost 10; bases outside the gene matches: 13. Germline V CDR1 and CDR2: MNHEY, SMNVEV (reference sequence). The CDR3 length is 17 residues. CDR3 sequence reads: CASSPDRGRGGLSPLHF. CDR3 sequence (DNA): TGTGCCAGCAGTCCGGACAGGGGGCGCGGAGGCTTGTCACCCCTCCACTTT.

This clonotype was detected many times. The chain employs TRBV20-1 and TRBJ1-1, with a tentative D call TRBD1 (5 bases). The CDR3 has 16 residues. Looked up from germline, CDR1 is DFQATT and CDR2 is SNEGSKA (reference sequence). The ends were cut back, 4 bases at V and 7 bases at J, with 25 bases in the middle. As DNA, the CDR3 is TGCAGTGCTATCCTATGGCCGGGACTAGAAAAGGTTGAAGCTTTCTTT. Its translation: CSAILWPGLEKVEAFF.

This clonotype was counted at least ten times. V usage is TRBV6-2 or TRBV6-3 and J usage is TRBJ2-2, with D possibly TRBD1 on 6 matching bases. The germline V gene encodes CDR1 MNHEY and CDR2 SVGEGT. The ends were cut back, 4 bases at V and 0 bases at J, with 9 bases in the middle. CDR3 length: 15 residues. The CDR3 DNA reads as TGTGCCAGCAGTTGGGGGACACCGAACACCGGGGAGCTGTTTTTT. It yields the protein CASSWGTPNTGELFF.

This clonotype was found many times. V and J are TRBV5-1 and TRBJ1-1; TRBD1 aligns across 10 bases. The CDR3 covers 15 residues. The trim removed 4 bases at V and 5 bases at J, leaving 8 bases unmatched. CDR1 is SGHRS, CDR2 YFSETQ, per germline. The CDR3 bases are TGCGCCAGCAGCAGACGGACAGGGGGTCGGACTGAAGCTTTCTTT. This translates into CASSRRTGGRTEAFF.

At least ten counts were recorded for this clonotype. The chain joins TRBV20-1 to TRBJ1-2; D remains unclear. CDR1 and CDR2 (germline): DFQATT, SNEGSKA (reference sequence). The CDR3 consists of 15 residues. Trimming pared 7 bases from V and 9 bases from J, leaving 27 bases between. CDR3 nucleotides: TGCAGTGGATTCCCCTACCTGGACGGAATTTATAGCTACACCTTC. Its translation: CSGFPYLDGIYSYTF.

This clonotype was seen at least ten times. The chain carries TRBV10-3 and TRBJ2-7; D is perhaps TRBD2 (10 bases). The germline CDR1 and CDR2 sequences are ENHRY and SYGVKD. The CDR3 runs 17 residues. V was trimmed by 8 bases and J by 0 bases, leaving 23 bases between them. The CDR3 DNA is TGTGCCATCGGGCAACAGGGGGCTAGCGGGGGCTCCTACGAGCAGTACTTC. This sequence encodes CAIGQQGASGGSYEQYF.

This clonotype was counted many times. This rearrangement joins TRBV4-1 to TRBJ2-4; D perhaps matches TRBD2 (5 bases). V lost 1 base and J lost 7, with 17 bases in between. CDR3 length: 16 residues. Germline-derived CDR1 and CDR2 are MGHRA and YSYEKL. DNA for the CDR3: TGCGCCAGCAGCCAAGGGGTGTTACGGGGTAGGAACATTCAGTACTTC. Encoded protein: CASSQGVLRGRNIQYF.

This clonotype occurred many times. The chain carries TRBV28 and TRBJ1-2; no reliable D call. Trimming removed 5 bases from V and 4 bases from J, with 11 bases in between. The CDR3 extends over 13 amino acids. Per the germline V gene, CDR1 is MDHEN and CDR2 is SYDVKM. CDR3 loop: CASSPFDPYGYTF. CDR3 in DNA: TGTGCCAGCAGTCCCTTTGACCCCTATGGCTACACCTTC.

Ten or more counts support this clonotype. This chain uses TRBV7-3 with TRBJ2-1, with D perhaps matching TRBD1 (5 bases). CDR3 size: 16 residues. Trimming removed 5 bases from V and 4 bases from J, with 18 bases in between. From germline, CDR1 is SGHTA and CDR2 FQGTGA. CDR3 bases: TGTGCCAGCAGCCCCACAACAGGCCGCCTATACAATGAGCAGTTCTTC. Protein sequence: CASSPTTGRLYNEQFF.

The gene calls are TRBV19 and TRBJ2-4; D possibly uses TRBD1 or TRBD2 (7 bases each). Per the germline V gene, CDR1 is LNHDA and CDR2 is SQIVND (reference sequence). The CDR3 has 16 residues. The V end was cut by 9 bases, the J end by 3 bases, with 21 bases between. CDR3 DNA sequence: TGTGCCAGGGGGTGGGAGGGGGCTAGTGGCAAAAACATTCAGTACTTC. Amino acids: CARGWEGASGKNIQYF.

In the case of this clonotype: This could be a read error, since a much larger clone is one nucleotide away. The CDR3 bases are TGTGCCAGCAGTGGGAAGACAGGGGCTATAAATGGCTACACCTTC. This translates into CASSGKTGAINGYTF. The chain employs TRBV25-1 and TRBJ1-2, with TRBD1 matching over 8 bases. With 4 bases clipped from V and 6 bases from J, the junction kept 10 bases outside the gene matches. Germline V CDR1 and CDR2: MGHDK, SYGVNS. The CDR3 consists of 15 residues.

This clonotype has at least ten counts. The chain links TRBV6-1 to TRBJ1-2, with 7 bases fitting TRBD1. CDR1 is MNHNS, CDR2 SASEGT, per germline. The CDR3 runs 13 residues. V lost 4 bases and J lost 6; bases outside the gene matches: 5. For the CDR3, the DNA is TGTGCCAGCAGTGGTCGACAGGGCAATGGCTACACCTTC. It specifies CASSGRQGNGYTF.

This clonotype was observed at least ten times. The V and J genes are TRBV10-3 and TRBJ2-3; perhaps TRBD1 as D (6 bases). Germline CDR1 and CDR2: ENHRY and SYGVKD. V dropped 2 bases and J dropped 2 bases, with 8 bases sitting between them. CDR3 length: 14 residues. CDR3 bases: TGTGCCATCAGTGAGAGGACAGACACAGATACGCAGTATTTT. Translating it yields CAISERTDTDTQYF.

In its sample, this clonotype was seen many times. The chain carries TRBV4-3 and TRBJ2-4; 11 positions agree with TRBD1. The ends lost 4 bases at V and 9 bases at J; junction bases unmatched: 5. The CDR3 totals 14 residues. Germline lookup yields CDR1 LGHNA and CDR2 YSLEER. CDR3: CASSPAGTGGIQYF. CDR3 DNA sequence: TGCGCCAGCAGCCCGGCCGGGACAGGGGGCATTCAGTACTTC.

This clonotype has at least ten counts. This chain joins TRBV5-1 and TRBJ2-3; 7 bases agree with TRBD1. Trimming removed 5 bases from V and 6 bases from J; junction bases left unmatched: 6. Germline-derived CDR1 and CDR2 are SGHRS and YFSETQ. The CDR3 has 13 residues. CDR3 DNA: TGCGCCAGCAGATCAGGGGGTCGGGATACGCAGTATTTT. Translation gives CASRSGGRDTQYF.

This clonotype was counted ten times or more. The chain joins TRBV7-2 to TRBJ2-4, with 8 bases matching TRBD1. CDR3 size: 14 residues. With 3 bases clipped from V and 8 bases from J, the junction kept 6 bases outside the gene matches. Germline CDR1 and CDR2: SGHTA and FQGNSA. CDR3 coding DNA: TGTGCCAGCAGCTTCGACAGGGGAACGGACATTCAGTACTTC. Translation: CASSFDRGTDIQYF.